The clone carrying this T cell receptor (beta chain) was counted at least ten times. No antigen is known for it. This record comes from a study of early T cells in non-severe SARS-CoV-2 infection. Overall study findings and caveats: Matching against VDJdb likely underestimated virus-specific expansions, favoring anti-spike CD8.

The CDR3 spans 14 residues. In germline, CDR1 is MDHEN, CDR2 SYDVKM. The V and J ends lost 10 bases and 0 bases, in that order; junction bases with no gene match: 7. TCRdb itself ran the 5' RACE reads through MiXCR, one entry per CDR3 protein. The table records some 66,000 distinct CDR3 sequences, 13% of them present only once. The sequence derives from an adult who was a healthcare worker with PCR-confirmed SARS-CoV-2 infection or an uninfected control (not recorded which). The sample was whole blood. V gene TRBV28 combines with J gene TRBJ2-3; 7 positions match TRBD2. The CDR3 loop reads CATRGGRSTDTQYF. The CDR3 DNA follows: TGTGCCACCCGGGGAGGGCGGAGCACAGATACGCAGTATTTT.